The 29 T cell receptor beta chains below were found in one sample sequenced in a study of blood T cell repertoires in COVID-19. This table comes from immunoSEQ multiplex PCR, and its TCRdb copy is limited to in-frame clones, with some not included. This table has about 100,000 clones, approximately 86% appearing once. The sample was peripheral blood. Receptors originate from a middle-aged man with active or convalescent COVID-19.

V usage is TRBV10-2 and J usage is TRBJ2-2, with 7 bases matching TRBD1. The ends lost 6 bases at V and 3 bases at J; junction bases unmatched: 4. CDR1 is WSHSY, CDR2 SAAADI, per germline. The CDR3 consists of 14 residues. CDR3 nucleotide sequence: TGCGCCAGCAGGGACAGGAGCTACACCGGGGAGCTGTTTTTT. Amino acids: CASRDRSYTGELFF.

The sample holds a few counts of this clone. The rearrangement uses TRBV24-1 and TRBJ1-1; 7 bases agree with TRBD1. CDR1 and CDR2 from the germline V gene are KGHDR and SFDVKD. The CDR3 is 21 residues long. Trimming at V came to 3 bases and at J to 1 base, leaving 22 bases not matched to a gene. The CDR3 sequence: CATSDAPLGTDKYYQNTEAFF. The CDR3 DNA sequence: TGTGCCACCAGTGATGCCCCGCTAGGGACAGATAAGTATTACCAGAACACTGAAGCTTTCTTT.

The chain couples TRBV20-1 to TRBJ2-1; perhaps TRBD1 as D (5 bases). V was trimmed by 4 bases and J by 7 bases, leaving 5 bases between them. The CDR3 contains 10 residues. CDR1 and CDR2 from the germline V gene are DFQATT and SNEGSKA (reference sequence). In DNA form, the CDR3 reads TGCAGTGCTAAGGGGAATGAGCAGTTCTTC. This sequence encodes CSAKGNEQFF.

This clone was counted a few times. The chain recombines TRBV3-1 (or the pseudogene TRBV3-2) with TRBJ2-2; D is possibly TRBD1 (5 bases). V lost 4 bases, J lost 4 bases, and 13 bases lay in between. The CDR3 runs 15 residues. Germline assignment: CDR1 LGHDT and CDR2 YNNKEL (reference sequence). Written as DNA, the CDR3 is TGTGCCAGCAGCCGCCATGACAGAACCACCGGGGAGCTGTTTTTT. Translation: CASSRHDRTTGELFF.

The chain couples TRBV7-2 to TRBJ2-5, with D tentatively TRBD2 (5 bases). The CDR3 totals 11 residues. V was clipped by 2 bases and J by 7 bases, with 5 bases between them. The germline gives CDR1 SGHTA, CDR2 FQGNSA. The CDR3 spells CASSLRGTQYF. CDR3 sequence (DNA): TGTGCCAGCAGCTTACGGGGGACCCAGTACTTC.

The V call is TRBV11-2, the J call TRBJ2-1; 7 nucleotides match TRBD1. The CDR3 sequence is 14 residues long. Germline-derived CDR1 and CDR2 are SGHAT and FQNNGV. The J segment lost 4 bases and the V segment lost 6 bases, leaving 6 bases of the junction unmatched. CDR3 bases: TGTGCCAGCAGTTTTCAGGGACAGTACAATGAGCAGTTCTTC. It yields the protein CASSFQGQYNEQFF.

The chain couples TRBV19 to TRBJ1-4, with D tentatively TRBD1 (6 bases). The V and J ends lost 3 bases and 5 bases respectively, with 13 bases between them. This CDR3 has 15 residues. Germline CDR1 LNHDA, CDR2 SQIVND (reference sequence). The CDR3 is CASSILNRENEKLFF. As DNA, the CDR3 is TGTGCCAGTAGTATTTTGAACAGGGAAAATGAAAAACTGTTTTTT.

V usage is TRBV30 and J usage is TRBJ1-3; D unresolved. V dropped 2 bases and J dropped 3 bases, with 14 bases sitting between them. This CDR3 has 15 residues. Per germline, CDR1 GTSNPN and CDR2 SVGIG (reference sequence). The CDR3 region is CAWSQLTAGGNTIYF. The DNA for the CDR3 is TGTGCCTGGAGTCAGCTTACGGCAGGTGGAAACACCATATATTTT.

The V and J genes are TRBV5-1 and TRBJ2-5; D remains unclear. The CDR3 consists of 13 residues. Germline CDR1 reads SGHRS; CDR2 reads YFSETQ. The ends were cut back, 2 bases at V and 3 bases at J, with 8 bases in the middle. In DNA, the CDR3 is TGCGCCAGCAGCTTAGGCCTAGAAGAGACCCAGTACTTC. This translates into CASSLGLEETQYF.

The chain uses TRBV24-1 and TRBJ2-1; 11 bases align to TRBD2. The ends lost 5 bases at V and 2 bases at J; junction bases unmatched: 7. CDR3 length: 17 amino acids. Germline CDR1 KGHDR, CDR2 SFDVKD. The CDR3 nucleotides read TGTGCCACCAGTGGGGATCCGGGACTAGCGGCCTACAATGAGCAGTTCTTC. Residues: CATSGDPGLAAYNEQFF.

This clone was recorded once. The chain links TRBV2 to TRBJ1-1; TRBD1 might be the D (6 bases). Germline V CDR1 and CDR2: SNHLY, FYNNEI. The CDR3 runs to 14 residues. V shed 8 bases and J shed 7 bases, with 20 bases lying between them. CDR3 residues: CASQIRDKDFEAFF. Here the CDR3 DNA reads TGTGCCAGCCAGATACGGGACAAAGATTTTGAAGCTTTCTTT.

V and J are TRBV6-5 and TRBJ1-1; 7 nucleotides line up with TRBD1. The CDR3 is 13 residues long. Germline trimming cut 5 bases from V and 7 bases from J; bases unmatched to any gene: 7. The germline CDR1 and CDR2 sequences are MNHEY and SVGAGI. The CDR3 loop is CASSLTGNDEAFF. CDR3 bases: TGTGCCAGCAGTCTGACAGGGAATGATGAAGCTTTCTTT.

The rearrangement uses TRBV2 and TRBJ2-7; TRBD1 might be the D (5 bases). Germline V lookup: CDR1 SNHLY, CDR2 FYNNEI. V was trimmed by 4 bases and J by 0 bases, leaving 10 bases between them. CDR3 length equals 14 residues. The CDR3 loop is CASSATAYSYEQYF. The CDR3 region has the DNA TGTGCCAGCAGTGCGACAGCCTACTCCTACGAGCAGTACTTC.

This chain uses TRBV10-3 with TRBJ1-2; TRBD1 aligns across 8 bases. The CDR3 contains 15 residues. The germline V gene encodes CDR1 ENHRY and CDR2 SYGVKD. V trimming: 3 bases; J trimming: 2 bases; junction bases outside the gene matches: 5. CDR3 residues: CAISDGQGGNYGYTF. CDR3 DNA: TGTGCCATCAGTGACGGACAGGGAGGGAACTATGGCTACACCTTC.

The gene calls are TRBV7-8 and TRBJ2-7; 14 nucleotides agree with TRBD2. Unmatched junction bases numbered 8, after V lost 5 bases and J lost 2 bases. The CDR3 spans 17 residues. Per germline, CDR1 SGHVS and CDR2 FQNEAQ. The CDR3 DNA sequence: TGTGCCAGCAGCCCGACTAGCGGGAGGGCCTGGGCCTACGAGCAGTACTTC. As protein: CASSPTSGRAWAYEQYF.

The chain carries TRBV27 and TRBJ1-2; D might be TRBD1 (6 bases). The CDR3 contains 15 residues. From germline, CDR1 is MNHEY and CDR2 SMNVEV (reference sequence). V lost 4 bases and J lost 4, with 16 bases in between. The CDR3 bases are TGTGCCAGCAGTTCACGTAAGGACAGTTTCTATGGCTACACCTTC. It specifies CASSSRKDSFYGYTF.

J is TRBJ2-7 and V is TRBV4-1; 7 positions match TRBD2. This CDR3 contains 16 residues. CDR1 and CDR2 from the germline V gene are MGHRA and YSYEKL. The V gene end was trimmed by 4 bases and the J gene end by 0 bases; junction bases not matched to a gene: 9. The DNA for the CDR3 is TGCGCCAGCAGCCGGGATAGCGGGCCTCTCTCCTACGAGCAGTACTTC. Amino acids: CASSRDSGPLSYEQYF.

The gene calls are TRBV27 and TRBJ2-3, with TRBD1 matching 12 bases. CDR3 size: 15 residues. CDR1 and CDR2 (germline): MNHEY, SMNVEV (reference sequence). V was clipped by 6 bases and J by 6 bases; unmatched bases: 7. The CDR3 nucleotides are TGTGCCAGCAGACCGGGACAGGGGGCCCGGGATACGCAGTATTTT. Translation: CASRPGQGARDTQYF.

J is TRBJ2-3 and V is TRBV7-8, with 12 bases matching TRBD2. With 4 bases clipped from V and 3 bases from J, the junction kept 5 bases outside the gene matches. Per the germline V gene, CDR1 is SGHVS and CDR2 is FQNEAQ. This CDR3 has 16 residues. This chain's CDR3 is CASSSGLAGKTDTQYF. In DNA, the CDR3 is TGTGCCAGCAGCTCAGGACTAGCGGGAAAAACAGATACGCAGTATTTT.

The chain recombines TRBV30 with TRBJ2-3; perhaps TRBD2 as D (5 bases). The germline V and J ends were trimmed by 2 bases and 2 bases, with 14 bases remaining between them. The CDR3 loop spans 15 amino acids. Per germline, CDR1 GTSNPN and CDR2 SVGIG (reference sequence). The CDR3 nucleotides are TGTGCCTGGAGTACCCCTCGGGGATCCACAGATACGCAGTATTTT. It yields the protein CAWSTPRGSTDTQYF.

The V and J genes are TRBV5-1 and TRBJ2-6; 8 bases fit TRBD2. In germline, CDR1 is SGHRS, CDR2 YFSETQ. This CDR3 is built from 20 residues. Trimming at V came to 1 base and at J to 2 bases, leaving 14 bases not matched to a gene. CDR3 residues: CASSLFGQGAGEAGANVLTF. In nucleotides, the CDR3 is TGCGCCAGCAGCTTGTTTGGTCAGGGAGCGGGAGAAGCTGGGGCCAACGTCCTGACTTTC.

This chain connects TRBV7-2 to TRBJ1-3, with a possible D match to TRBD1 (6 bases). The CDR3 length is 15 residues. Germline-derived CDR1 and CDR2 are SGHTA and FQGNSA. Trimming removed 3 bases at V and 2 bases at J, with 11 bases between. The CDR3 bases are TGTGCCAGCAGCTTCCTCGGGGGGCCTGGAAACACCATATATTTT. Encoded protein: CASSFLGGPGNTIYF.

The genes are TRBV28 and TRBJ1-5; D is ambiguous. The CDR3 has 14 amino acids. Germline CDR1 MDHEN, CDR2 SYDVKM. Trimming took 5 bases from V and 3 from J, leaving 11 bases between them. The CDR3 bases are TGTGCCAGCAGTCGTTCTAGTACCAATCAGCCCCAGCATTTT. Translated, it gives CASSRSSTNQPQHF.

This rearrangement joins TRBV6-5 to TRBJ1-4, with D possibly TRBD1 on 6 matching bases. Germline V lookup: CDR1 MNHEY, CDR2 SVGAGI. CDR3 length equals 12 residues. Trimming took off 8 bases at V and 8 bases at J, with 12 bases between the two ends. DNA for the CDR3: TGTGCCAGCGGCGACGGGACAGAAAAACTGTTTTTT. Protein sequence: CASGDGTEKLFF.

This chain links TRBV6-5 with TRBJ1-3; 8 nucleotides match TRBD1. V lost 8 bases and J lost 4; bases outside the gene matches: 4. The CDR3 has 13 amino acids. Germline values: CDR1 MNHEY, CDR2 SVGAGI. The CDR3 spells CASWTGLGNTIYF. CDR3 nucleotides: TGTGCCAGCTGGACAGGGCTGGGAAACACCATATATTTT.

The chain has TRBV10-1 and TRBJ2-7; D gene uncertain. CDR1 and CDR2 (germline): WNHNN, SYGVQD (reference sequence). Trimming stripped 1 base from V and 4 bases from J, with 5 bases between. This CDR3 spans 12 amino acids. CDR3 in DNA: TGCGCCAGCAGTGAGTACGGTTACGAGCAGTACTTC. Translation gives CASSEYGYEQYF.

This clone was found once. The V gene is TRBV6-5, the J gene TRBJ2-5; D is perhaps TRBD1 (6 bases). Germline CDR1 MNHEY, CDR2 SVGAGI. The CDR3 totals 14 residues. Trimming left V 6 bases short and J 4 bases short, with 15 bases between. The DNA of the CDR3 is TGTGCCAGCAGAGCAGGGTCCAGGGGAGAGACCCAGTACTTC. Translation: CASRAGSRGETQYF.

This clone was counted a few times. This chain links TRBV28 with TRBJ1-5; D ambiguous. With 5 bases removed from V and 4 bases from J, the gap between germline ends came to 6 bases. Germline V lookup: CDR1 MDHEN, CDR2 SYDVKM. This CDR3 comprises 12 residues. For the CDR3, the DNA is TGTGCCAGCAGTCCCCTTAATCAGCCCCAGCATTTT. Amino acids: CASSPLNQPQHF.

There are a few counts of this clone. The chain combines TRBV5-1 with TRBJ2-3; D perhaps matches TRBD2 (5 bases). This CDR3 is 13 amino acids long. V lost 4 bases to trimming and J lost 8 bases, with 14 bases between them. CDR1 is SGHRS, CDR2 YFSETQ, per germline. Written as DNA, the CDR3 is TGCGCCAGCAGCCCACTGGAGGTGGCTACGCAGTATTTT. This gives the protein CASSPLEVATQYF.